This is a list of T cell receptor beta chains from one sample in a study of monozygotic twins with cystic fibrosis. The table came from immunoSEQ multiplex PCR; TCRdb's copy has only in-frame clones and leaves some out. The table records about 36,000 clones, 84% of them present only once. Input material: blood. These receptors came from a girl aged 2 to 10 with cystic fibrosis. The CDR3 runs from the conserved cysteine through the conserved F or W. The order of the fields is clone size, V gene, D gene, J gene, CDR3 protein, CDR3 DNA. D genes are given only for firm matches. Size tells how often a clone was seen (once, few, many) or the class of an expanded clone, and some rows leave it out.

size: -
V: TRBV7-2
D: -
J: TRBJ2-1
CDR3: CASSLESSYNEQFF
DNA: TGTGCCAGCAGCTTAGAAAGCTCCTACAATGAGCAGTTCTTC

size: -
V: TRBV6-9
D: -
J: TRBJ2-4
CDR3: CASSLDSFVVLAKNIQYF
DNA: TGTGCCAGCAGTTTAGACAGCTTTGTAGTCTTAGCCAAAAACATTCAGTACTTC

size: -
V: TRBV29-1
D: -
J: TRBJ1-1
CDR3: CSVLGGRGFANTEAFF
DNA: TGCAGCGTTTTAGGGGGTCGGGGTTTTGCGAACACTGAAGCTTTCTTT

size: -
V: TRBV13
D: -
J: TRBJ2-7
CDR3: CASSRNSYEQYF
DNA: TGTGCCAGCAGCCGGAATTCCTACGAGCAGTACTTC

size: -
V: TRBV5-4
D: TRBD2
J: TRBJ2-7
CDR3: CASSRGSEQYF
DNA: TGTGCCAGCAGCCGCGGGAGCGAGCAGTACTTC

size: -
V: TRBV5-8
D: -
J: TRBJ1-2
CDR3: CASSLVAASWVYGYTF
DNA: TGTGCCAGCAGCTTGGTTGCGGCCTCTTGGGTCTATGGCTACACCTTC

size: -
V: TRBV4-2
D: TRBD2
J: TRBJ2-5
CDR3: CASSQDPSSGQETQYF
DNA: TGTGCCAGCAGCCAAGATCCCTCTAGCGGACAAGAGACCCAGTACTTC

size: -
V: TRBV19
D: TRBD2
J: TRBJ2-3
CDR3: CASKDGGVMTDTQYF
DNA: TGTGCCAGTAAGGACGGGGGGGTCATGACAGATACGCAGTATTTT

size: once
V: TRBV7-3
D: -
J: TRBJ1-6
CDR3: CASSSQAIGSPLHF
DNA: TGTGCCAGCAGCTCCCAGGCTATAGGGTCACCCCTCCACTTT

size: -
V: TRBV19
D: -
J: TRBJ2-7
CDR3: CASSIDPVFEQYF
DNA: TGTGCCAGTAGTATAGATCCGGTTTTCGAGCAGTACTTC

size: -
V: TRBV6-6
D: TRBD2
J: TRBJ2-7
CDR3: CASSEMDGGYEQYF
DNA: TGTGCCAGCAGCGAAATGGACGGGGGGTACGAGCAGTACTTC

size: -
V: TRBV6-5
D: -
J: TRBJ1-1
CDR3: CASSYTRRNTEAFF
DNA: TGTGCCAGCAGTTACACAAGGCGGAACACTGAAGCTTTCTTT

size: -
V: TRBV5-5
D: -
J: TRBJ2-7
CDR3: CASSPDPLRSEQYF
DNA: TGTGCCAGCAGCCCCGACCCTCTCCGCTCCGAGCAGTACTTC

size: -
V: TRBV5-1
D: TRBD2
J: TRBJ2-7
CDR3: CASAKFTSGGAESYEQYF
DNA: TGCGCCAGCGCCAAGTTCACAAGCGGGGGGGCGGAGTCCTACGAGCAGTACTTC

size: -
V: TRBV19
D: TRBD1
J: TRBJ1-1
CDR3: CASTKGQLNTEAFF
DNA: TGTGCCAGTACCAAGGGACAGCTGAACACTGAAGCTTTCTTT

size: -
V: TRBV4-1
D: -
J: TRBJ1-2
CDR3: CASSQEYDRFNYGYTF
DNA: TGCGCCAGCAGCCAAGAATACGACAGGTTCAACTATGGCTACACCTTC

size: -
V: TRBV9
D: -
J: TRBJ2-7
CDR3: CASSVGHSSYEQYF
DNA: TGTGCCAGCAGCGTAGGGCACAGCTCCTACGAGCAGTACTTC

size: -
V: TRBV6-6
D: -
J: TRBJ1-4
CDR3: CASTVNEKLFF
DNA: TGTGCCAGCACGGTGAATGAAAAACTGTTTTTT

size: -
V: TRBV20-1
D: -
J: TRBJ1-5
CDR3: CSARQSTPQHF
DNA: TGCAGTGCTAGGCAGTCCACTCCCCAGCATTTT

size: -
V: TRBV4-2
D: -
J: TRBJ2-7
CDR3: CASSQDAGGEQYF
DNA: TGTGCCAGCAGCCAAGATGCGGGTGGCGAGCAGTACTTC

size: -
V: TRBV19
D: -
J: TRBJ1-1
CDR3: CATVGWGNTEAFF
DNA: TGTGCCACCGTAGGGTGGGGGAACACTGAAGCTTTCTTT

size: -
V: TRBV6-5
D: -
J: TRBJ1-1
CDR3: CASSYRGRGTEAFF
DNA: TGTGCCAGCAGTTACAGGGGAAGGGGCACTGAAGCTTTCTTT

size: -
V: TRBV29-1
D: TRBD1
J: TRBJ2-5
CDR3: CSVPGQAWNEETQYF
DNA: TGCAGCGTTCCTGGACAGGCCTGGAACGAAGAGACCCAGTACTTC

size: -
V: TRBV4-3
D: TRBD2
J: TRBJ2-1
CDR3: CASQGLAREQFF
DNA: TGCGCCAGTCAGGGACTAGCTCGTGAGCAGTTCTTC

size: once
V: TRBV7-2
D: TRBD2
J: TRBJ2-2
CDR3: CASSFGLAGFGELFF
DNA: TGTGCCAGCAGCTTCGGCCTAGCGGGGTTCGGGGAGCTGTTTTTT

size: -
V: TRBV29-1
D: -
J: TRBJ2-7
CDR3: CSAVRGSYEQYF
DNA: TGCAGCGCTGTTAGGGGATCCTACGAGCAGTACTTC

size: -
V: TRBV19
D: -
J: TRBJ1-1
CDR3: CASSIRRTNTEAFF
DNA: TGTGCCAGTAGTATCCGGAGAACGAACACTGAAGCTTTCTTT

size: -
V: TRBV5-1
D: -
J: TRBJ2-3
CDR3: CASSLTGAIATDTQYF
DNA: TGCGCCAGCAGCTTGACGGGGGCTATTGCCACAGATACGCAGTATTTT

size: -
V: TRBV4-2
D: -
J: TRBJ2-1
CDR3: CASSQALNNEQFF
DNA: TGTGCCAGCAGCCAAGCCTTGAACAATGAGCAGTTCTTC

size: -
V: TRBV19
D: TRBD1
J: TRBJ1-6
CDR3: CASRTSGTGHSPLHF
DNA: TGTGCCAGCCGAACCTCCGGGACAGGTCATTCACCCCTCCACTTT

size: -
V: TRBV30
D: TRBD2
J: TRBJ2-3
CDR3: CAWNTGGKDTQYF
DNA: TGTGCCTGGAATACGGGGGGGAAAGATACGCAGTATTTT

size: once
V: TRBV5-4
D: TRBD2
J: TRBJ2-3
CDR3: CASSLGLAGGHMTDTQYF
DNA: TGTGCCAGCAGCTTGGGCCTAGCGGGGGGGCATATGACAGATACGCAGTATTTT

size: -
V: TRBV11-2
D: TRBD1
J: TRBJ2-2
CDR3: CASSKTGGYTGELFF
DNA: TGTGCCAGCAGCAAGACAGGGGGCTATACCGGGGAGCTGTTTTTT

size: -
V: TRBV6-6
D: -
J: TRBJ1-1
CDR3: CASIPSGVTEAFF
DNA: TGTGCCAGCATCCCTTCTGGAGTAACTGAAGCTTTCTTT

size: -
V: TRBV7-2
D: TRBD1
J: TRBJ2-3
CDR3: CASSLSGGPGSTQYF
DNA: TGTGCCAGCAGCTTATCAGGGGGCCCCGGAAGTACGCAGTATTTT

size: once
V: TRBV6-1
D: -
J: TRBJ1-5
CDR3: CASNALGAGNQPQHF
DNA: TGTGCCAGCAATGCATTAGGGGCAGGCAATCAGCCCCAGCATTTT

size: -
V: TRBV7-2
D: TRBD2
J: TRBJ2-1
CDR3: CASSLRWSGGAIEQFF
DNA: TGTGCCAGCAGCTTAAGGTGGAGCGGGGGGGCGATTGAGCAGTTCTTC

size: -
V: TRBV2
D: -
J: TRBJ2-3
CDR3: CASSVPGRGTDTQYF
DNA: TGTGCCAGCAGTGTCCCAGGGCGAGGCACAGATACGCAGTATTTT

size: -
V: TRBV6-4
D: TRBD2
J: TRBJ2-2
CDR3: CASRTSGATGELFF
DNA: TGTGCCAGCCGGACTAGCGGGGCCACCGGGGAGCTGTTTTTT

size: -
V: TRBV29-1
D: -
J: TRBJ1-2
CDR3: CSADQDGYTF
DNA: TGCAGCGCGGACCAGGATGGCTACACCTTC

size: few
V: TRBV4-1
D: -
J: TRBJ1-5
CDR3: CASSQGTGTGSNQPQHF
DNA: TGCGCCAGCAGCCAAGGAACCGGGACGGGAAGCAATCAGCCCCAGCATTTT

size: -
V: TRBV2
D: -
J: TRBJ2-3
CDR3: CASSEDRGWVDTQYF
DNA: TGTGCCAGCAGTGAAGATCGGGGGTGGGTAGATACGCAGTATTTT

size: -
V: TRBV30
D: TRBD1
J: TRBJ2-7
CDR3: CAWRWDRSREQYF
DNA: TGTGCCTGGAGATGGGACAGGTCTCGCGAGCAGTACTTC

size: -
V: TRBV7-3
D: TRBD2
J: TRBJ2-7
CDR3: CASSPGLAFREQYF
DNA: TGTGCCAGCAGCCCGGGACTAGCTTTTCGAGAGCAGTACTTC

size: few
V: TRBV27
D: -
J: TRBJ2-7
CDR3: CASSLSPLPTEQYF
DNA: TGTGCCAGCAGTTTATCTCCGCTCCCTACCGAGCAGTACTTC

size: -
V: TRBV5-1
D: -
J: TRBJ1-1
CDR3: CASSSVTGNTEAFF
DNA: TGCGCCAGCAGCTCGGTAACAGGTAACACTGAAGCTTTCTTT

size: -
V: TRBV14
D: -
J: TRBJ1-1
CDR3: CASSQALNTEAFF
DNA: TGTGCCAGCAGCCAAGCCCTGAACACTGAAGCTTTCTTT

size: -
V: TRBV29-1
D: -
J: TRBJ1-2
CDR3: CSVEDVYAGRKASGYTF
DNA: TGCAGCGTTGAAGATGTGTATGCTGGCAGGAAGGCATCGGGCTACACCTTC

size: -
V: TRBV5-3
D: TRBD1
J: TRBJ2-7
CDR3: CARSSRTGIVYEQYF
DNA: TGTGCCAGAAGCTCCCGGACAGGAATAGTCTACGAGCAGTACTTC

size: -
V: TRBV2
D: TRBD2
J: TRBJ2-7
CDR3: CASWAATSGISYEQYF
DNA: TGTGCCAGCTGGGCTGCGACTAGCGGTATTTCCTACGAGCAGTACTTC

size: -
V: TRBV15
D: TRBD1
J: TRBJ1-3
CDR3: CATSRSGTGLDF
DNA: TGTGCCACCAGCAGATCCGGGACAGGGTTGGATTTT

size: -
V: TRBV18
D: -
J: TRBJ2-5
CDR3: CASSQGTHKETQYF
DNA: TGTGCCAGCTCACAGGGGACTCACAAAGAGACCCAGTACTTC

size: -
V: TRBV5-1
D: TRBD2
J: TRBJ2-7
CDR3: CASSPGAGGKSYEQYF
DNA: TGCGCCAGCAGCCCCGGAGCGGGGGGCAAATCCTACGAGCAGTACTTC

size: -
V: TRBV19
D: -
J: TRBJ2-3
CDR3: CATRKRGDTDTQYF
DNA: TGTGCCACCCGGAAACGAGGGGACACAGATACGCAGTATTTT

size: -
V: TRBV5-1
D: -
J: TRBJ1-3
CDR3: CASSLGVQGTSSGNTIYF
DNA: TGCGCCAGCAGCTTGGGAGTTCAGGGAACTAGCTCTGGAAACACCATATATTTT

size: -
V: TRBV15
D: -
J: TRBJ1-6
CDR3: CATSRVPVLQSSYNSPLHF
DNA: TGTGCCACCAGCAGAGTCCCGGTCTTGCAGAGCTCCTATAATTCACCCCTCCACTTT

size: -
V: TRBV5-1
D: -
J: TRBJ2-5
CDR3: CASRLGGIQETQYF
DNA: TGCGCCAGCAGGCTTGGGGGGATCCAAGAGACCCAGTACTTC